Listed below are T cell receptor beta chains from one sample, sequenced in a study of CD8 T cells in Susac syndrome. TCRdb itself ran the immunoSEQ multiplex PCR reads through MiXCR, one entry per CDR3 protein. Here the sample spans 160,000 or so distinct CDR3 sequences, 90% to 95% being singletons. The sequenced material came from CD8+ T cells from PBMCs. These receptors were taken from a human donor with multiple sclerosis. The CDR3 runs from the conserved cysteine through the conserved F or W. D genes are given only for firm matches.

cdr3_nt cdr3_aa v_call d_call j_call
TGTGCCAGCAGCGTAGAAGGCGGGAGGGCAGGTGAGCAGTTCTTC CASSVEGGRAGEQFF TRBV9 TRBD2 TRBJ2-1
TGTGCCATCAGGGGCGGACTAGCGGGGGACAATGAGCAGTTCTTC CAIRGGLAGDNEQFF TRBV10-3 TRBD2 TRBJ2-1
TGTGCCAGCAGCTTAGTTTTGGGGCCAGGCTGGGCAGATACGCAGTATTTT CASSLVLGPGWADTQYF TRBV7-2 . TRBJ2-3
TGTGCCAGCAGCTTGGGGCGGGGGAGCACAGATACGCAGTATTTT CASSLGRGSTDTQYF TRBV7-9 TRBD2 TRBJ2-3
TGTGCCAGCAGCTTGGGTTTAGGGCCTTACAATGAGCAGTTCTTC CASSLGLGPYNEQFF TRBV7-3 . TRBJ2-1
TGTGCCAGCAGCTATGGGGGGGACAGGAGATGGGATGAGCAGTTCTTC CASSYGGDRRWDEQFF TRBV7-9 . TRBJ2-1
TGTGCCAGCTCACCAGTCGCTAGACGGACCCCCTACGAGCAGTACTTC CASSPVARRTPYEQYF TRBV18 . TRBJ2-7
TGTGCCAGCAGCCGAAGACTAGCCAAAAACATTCAGTACTTC CASSRRLAKNIQYF TRBV2 . TRBJ2-4
TGCAGCGTGCTGCACTTCCCCTACGAGCAGTACTTC CSVLHFPYEQYF TRBV29-1 . TRBJ2-7
TGTGCCTGGAGTTGGGGGGCAGGGACCTACGAGCAGTACTTC CAWSWGAGTYEQYF TRBV30 . TRBJ2-7